This TCR beta chain was documented in a study of T cells in Graves' hyperthyroidism and ophthalmopathy. The germline V gene has CDR1 KGHDR and CDR2 SFDVKD. The ends were cut back, 3 bases at V and 1 base at J, with 8 bases in the middle. This CDR3 region has 14 residues. The definition of stable Graves' hyperthyroidism was no ophthalmopathy progression within 18 months. Hyperthyroidism was newly diagnosed in patients aged 18 to 65 (duration under 2 months). Patients were excluded for uncontrolled infection, other autoimmune disease, pregnancy or lactation. Researchers amplified the TCR beta CDR3 regions from RNA transcripts. Using the HTBI primer set, a first-round RT-PCR was run on the TCR CDR3. TCRdb reanalysed the multiplex PCR reads using MiXCR and keeps one entry per CDR3 protein. The sample contains a few hundred thousand distinct CDR3 sequences, 15% to 17% of which appear only once.

The receptor was isolated from a woman under 40 with Graves' hyperthyroidism. The sample comprised blood. This chain uses TRBV24-1 with TRBJ1-2, with a weak D call TRBD1 (6 bases). The CDR3 sequence is CATSDPDSNYGYTF. As DNA, the CDR3 is TGTGCCACCAGTGATCCGGACAGTAACTATGGCTACACCTTC.